Listed below are T cell receptor beta chains from one sample, sequenced in a study of T-cell reconstitution after alpha-beta-depleted transplantation in children. TCRdb fed the PCR reads into MiXCR, producing one record per CDR3 protein. The table shows 480,000 or so distinct CDR3 sequences, with more than 9% occurring only once. Sequencing used PBMCs, obtained before TCRalphabeta/CD19-depleted stem cell transplant. Receptor source: a child aged 2-15 years with inherited bone marrow failure, due to receive a stem cell transplant. Each CDR3 is given with its conserved first and last residue. Each record gives: J gene, clone size, V gene, D gene, CDR3 protein, CDR3 DNA. D genes are given only for firm matches. Some rows mark clone size as missing; the rest say once, few, many or name a class of expanded clone.

J gene: TRBJ2-3; clone size: few; V gene: TRBV11-2; D gene: .; CDR3 protein: CASSLAPTPDTQYF; CDR3 DNA: TGTGCCAGCAGCTTAGCCCCCACTCCCGATACGCAGTATTTT
J gene: TRBJ2-3; clone size: .; V gene: TRBV29-1; D gene: .; CDR3 protein: CSVEFGGPDTQYF; CDR3 DNA: TGCAGCGTTGAGTTCGGGGGGCCAGATACGCAGTATTTT
J gene: TRBJ2-3; clone size: many; V gene: TRBV6-2/TRBV6-3; D gene: .; CDR3 protein: CASSLLTDPADTQYF; CDR3 DNA: TGTGCCAGCAGCCTACTTACAGACCCGGCAGATACGCAGTATTTT
J gene: TRBJ1-1; clone size: many; V gene: TRBV13; D gene: TRBD1; CDR3 protein: CASSQGGILNTEAFF; CDR3 DNA: TGTGCCAGCAGCCAGGGGGGGATTTTGAACACTGAAGCTTTCTTT
J gene: TRBJ1-2; clone size: .; V gene: TRBV20-1; D gene: TRBD1; CDR3 protein: CSARDGQGRNYGYTF; CDR3 DNA: TGCAGTGCTAGAGATGGACAGGGGAGGAACTATGGCTACACCTTC
J gene: TRBJ2-1; clone size: many; V gene: TRBV9; D gene: TRBD2; CDR3 protein: CASSVASGRAYNEQFF; CDR3 DNA: TGTGCCAGCAGCGTAGCGAGCGGGAGGGCCTACAATGAGCAGTTCTTC
J gene: TRBJ1-6; clone size: .; V gene: TRBV5-1; D gene: TRBD1; CDR3 protein: CASSLEVRGRSPLHF; CDR3 DNA: TGCGCCAGCAGCTTGGAGGTCAGGGGGCGATCACCCCTCCACTTT
J gene: TRBJ2-7; clone size: many; V gene: TRBV29-1; D gene: .; CDR3 protein: CSVEASSHSYEQYF; CDR3 DNA: TGCAGCGTTGAAGCTAGCTCTCACTCCTACGAGCAGTACTTC
J gene: TRBJ2-7; clone size: many; V gene: TRBV7-9; D gene: .; CDR3 protein: CASSLRAESYEQYF; CDR3 DNA: TGTGCCAGCAGCTTACGTGCTGAATCCTACGAGCAGTACTTC
J gene: TRBJ1-2; clone size: many; V gene: TRBV4-2; D gene: TRBD1; CDR3 protein: CASSQVDRGVPGYTF; CDR3 DNA: TGTGCCAGCAGCCAAGTCGACAGGGGGGTCCCTGGCTACACCTTC
J gene: TRBJ2-1; clone size: many; V gene: TRBV7-2; D gene: .; CDR3 protein: CASSLGPTAYNEQFF; CDR3 DNA: TGTGCCAGCAGCTTAGGACCCACAGCCTACAATGAGCAGTTCTTC
J gene: TRBJ1-2; clone size: .; V gene: TRBV7-9; D gene: .; CDR3 protein: CASSRVAGYTF; CDR3 DNA: TGTGCCAGCAGCCGCGTAGCTGGCTACACCTTC
J gene: TRBJ1-6; clone size: many; V gene: TRBV28; D gene: .; CDR3 protein: CASIGGAGANSPLHF; CDR3 DNA: TGTGCCAGCATTGGGGGGGCAGGGGCGAATTCACCCCTCCACTTT
J gene: TRBJ1-2; clone size: many; V gene: TRBV2; D gene: .; CDR3 protein: CASSDTVGIRGYTF; CDR3 DNA: TGTGCCAGCAGCGATACAGTGGGGATTAGGGGCTACACCTTC
J gene: TRBJ1-2; clone size: many; V gene: TRBV27; D gene: .; CDR3 protein: CASSFGKNYGYTF; CDR3 DNA: TGTGCCAGCAGTTTTGGCAAAAACTATGGCTACACCTTC
J gene: TRBJ1-2; clone size: .; V gene: TRBV29-1; D gene: .; CDR3 protein: CSVVSDGYTF; CDR3 DNA: TGCAGCGTTGTTTCCGATGGCTACACCTTC
J gene: TRBJ2-7; clone size: many; V gene: TRBV9; D gene: .; CDR3 protein: CASSVGRENEQYF; CDR3 DNA: TGTGCCAGCAGCGTAGGTCGGGAAAACGAGCAGTACTTC
J gene: TRBJ2-2; clone size: .; V gene: TRBV10-1; D gene: TRBD1; CDR3 protein: CAKRTGKGAGELFF; CDR3 DNA: TGCGCCAAGAGGACAGGGAAGGGCGCCGGGGAGCTGTTTTTT
J gene: TRBJ2-7; clone size: .; V gene: TRBV7-8; D gene: .; CDR3 protein: CASSSGTRLMEQYF; CDR3 DNA: TGTGCCAGCAGCTCGGGGACCCGTTTAATGGAGCAGTACTTC
J gene: TRBJ2-7; clone size: many; V gene: TRBV29-1; D gene: .; CDR3 protein: CSVGEDTVSYEQYF; CDR3 DNA: TGCAGCGTTGGTGAGGACACTGTCTCCTACGAGCAGTACTTC
J gene: TRBJ2-3; clone size: many; V gene: TRBV29-1; D gene: .; CDR3 protein: CSVERHRPWDTQYF; CDR3 DNA: TGCAGCGTTGAACGCCACAGGCCTTGGGATACGCAGTATTTT
J gene: TRBJ1-1; clone size: .; V gene: TRBV9; D gene: .; CDR3 protein: CASSVVDTVNTEAFF; CDR3 DNA: TGTGCCAGCAGCGTAGTCGACACCGTGAACACTGAAGCTTTCTTT
J gene: TRBJ2-7; clone size: .; V gene: TRBV29-1; D gene: TRBD2; CDR3 protein: CSVGPSGYEQYF; CDR3 DNA: TGCAGCGTTGGACCTAGCGGCTACGAGCAGTACTTC
J gene: TRBJ2-3; clone size: few; V gene: TRBV5-1; D gene: TRBD2; CDR3 protein: CASSPGLTIRDTQYF; CDR3 DNA: TGCGCCAGCAGCCCGGGACTAACTATTCGAGATACGCAGTATTTT
J gene: TRBJ2-1; clone size: few; V gene: TRBV7-2; D gene: TRBD2; CDR3 protein: CASSQAGSTSYNEQFF; CDR3 DNA: TGTGCCAGCAGCCAAGCGGGGTCCACCTCCTACAATGAGCAGTTCTTC
J gene: TRBJ2-1; clone size: many; V gene: TRBV28; D gene: TRBD2; CDR3 protein: CASSLPLASGSATSSYNEQFF; CDR3 DNA: TGTGCCAGCAGTTTACCCCTTGCTAGCGGGAGTGCTACGAGCTCCTACAATGAGCAGTTCTTC
J gene: TRBJ2-1; clone size: .; V gene: TRBV5-6; D gene: TRBD2; CDR3 protein: CASSEKGTSGRDEQFF; CDR3 DNA: TGTGCCAGCAGCGAAAAAGGGACTAGCGGGAGAGATGAGCAGTTCTTC
J gene: TRBJ2-5; clone size: many; V gene: TRBV7-8; D gene: .; CDR3 protein: CASSLGRGQETQYF; CDR3 DNA: TGTGCCAGCAGCTTGGGACGGGGCCAAGAGACCCAGTACTTC
J gene: TRBJ1-2; clone size: many; V gene: TRBV20-1; D gene: TRBD1; CDR3 protein: CSARRQGANYGYTF; CDR3 DNA: TGCAGTGCTAGAAGACAGGGGGCTAACTATGGCTACACCTTC
J gene: TRBJ2-5; clone size: many; V gene: TRBV7-9; D gene: .; CDR3 protein: CASSSVTLWETQYF; CDR3 DNA: TGTGCCAGCAGCTCGGTTACATTATGGGAGACCCAGTACTTC
J gene: TRBJ1-1; clone size: .; V gene: TRBV28; D gene: TRBD1; CDR3 protein: CASRADRAPMNTEAFF; CDR3 DNA: TGTGCCAGCAGGGCCGACAGGGCTCCAATGAACACTGAAGCTTTCTTT
J gene: TRBJ2-1; clone size: many; V gene: TRBV25-1; D gene: .; CDR3 protein: CASKLNSYNEQFF; CDR3 DNA: TGTGCCAGCAAGCTCAACTCCTACAATGAGCAGTTCTTC
J gene: TRBJ2-2; clone size: .; V gene: TRBV19; D gene: TRBD2; CDR3 protein: CASRRTSGRPGELFF; CDR3 DNA: TGTGCCAGTAGACGGACTAGCGGGAGGCCCGGGGAGCTGTTTTTT
J gene: TRBJ2-1; clone size: many; V gene: TRBV28; D gene: TRBD2; CDR3 protein: CASSLLGLASSNEQFF; CDR3 DNA: TGTGCCAGCAGTTTACTAGGACTAGCGAGCAGCAATGAGCAGTTCTTC
J gene: TRBJ2-7; clone size: many; V gene: TRBV28; D gene: .; CDR3 protein: CASRDMMTNYYEQYF; CDR3 DNA: TGTGCCAGCAGAGACATGATGACAAATTACTACGAGCAGTACTTC
J gene: TRBJ1-5; clone size: .; V gene: TRBV18; D gene: .; CDR3 protein: CASSVGIGPQHF; CDR3 DNA: TGTGCCAGCTCAGTGGGGATCGGGCCCCAGCATTTT
J gene: TRBJ1-2; clone size: many; V gene: TRBV11-2; D gene: TRBD1; CDR3 protein: CASSLGPDRGSYGYTF; CDR3 DNA: TGTGCCAGCAGCTTAGGACCGGACAGGGGATCCTATGGCTACACCTTC
J gene: TRBJ1-1; clone size: few; V gene: TRBV5-4; D gene: .; CDR3 protein: CASSLTGPGGEAFF; CDR3 DNA: TGTGCCAGCAGCCTGACAGGTCCCGGAGGTGAAGCTTTCTTT
J gene: TRBJ2-1; clone size: many; V gene: TRBV18; D gene: .; CDR3 protein: CASSPSPEGQFF; CDR3 DNA: TGTGCCAGCTCACCTTCGCCGGAGGGGCAGTTCTTC
J gene: TRBJ1-2; clone size: .; V gene: TRBV5-6; D gene: .; CDR3 protein: CASSSQLGQRYTF; CDR3 DNA: TGTGCCAGCAGCTCCCAACTCGGGCAACGCTACACCTTC
J gene: TRBJ2-3; clone size: many; V gene: TRBV24-1; D gene: .; CDR3 protein: CATSEGRFVDTQYF; CDR3 DNA: TGTGCCACCAGTGAGGGCCGCTTTGTCGATACGCAGTATTTT
J gene: TRBJ2-5; clone size: many; V gene: TRBV28; D gene: TRBD1; CDR3 protein: CASSLRDRGQETQYF; CDR3 DNA: TGTGCCAGCAGTTTAAGGGACAGGGGGCAAGAGACCCAGTACTTC
J gene: TRBJ1-5; clone size: .; V gene: TRBV20-1; D gene: TRBD1; CDR3 protein: CSARQGEQPQHF; CDR3 DNA: TGCAGTGCTAGGCAGGGGGAACAGCCCCAGCATTTT
J gene: TRBJ2-3; clone size: many; V gene: TRBV12-3/TRBV12-4; D gene: TRBD2; CDR3 protein: CASSLTSGVADTQYF; CDR3 DNA: TGTGCCAGCAGTTTGACTAGCGGGGTGGCAGATACGCAGTATTTT
J gene: TRBJ2-5; clone size: many; V gene: TRBV2; D gene: TRBD2; CDR3 protein: CASSPLAGDGETQYF; CDR3 DNA: TGTGCCAGCAGCCCACTAGCGGGGGATGGGGAGACCCAGTACTTC
J gene: TRBJ2-5; clone size: many; V gene: TRBV7-2; D gene: .; CDR3 protein: CASSPPPVEETQYF; CDR3 DNA: TGTGCCAGCAGCCCCCCTCCCGTAGAAGAGACCCAGTACTTC
J gene: TRBJ2-2; clone size: .; V gene: TRBV9; D gene: TRBD1; CDR3 protein: CASSTRDRAFTGELFF; CDR3 DNA: TGTGCCAGCAGCACCCGGGACAGGGCCTTCACCGGGGAGCTGTTTTTT
J gene: TRBJ2-7; clone size: few; V gene: TRBV7-8; D gene: .; CDR3 protein: CASSLGRVRRVVARSYEQYF; CDR3 DNA: TGTGCCAGCAGCTTAGGAAGGGTCCGGCGGGTGGTAGCTCGATCCTACGAGCAGTACTTC
J gene: TRBJ1-5; clone size: many; V gene: TRBV7-2; D gene: .; CDR3 protein: CASSLEAQRGNQPQHF; CDR3 DNA: TGTGCCAGCAGCTTAGAGGCCCAACGGGGTAATCAGCCCCAGCATTTT
J gene: TRBJ2-2; clone size: many; V gene: TRBV4-1; D gene: .; CDR3 protein: CASSQRRGIGGSGELFF; CDR3 DNA: TGCGCCAGCAGCCAAAGAAGGGGAATTGGTGGCTCTGGGGAGCTGTTTTTT
J gene: TRBJ2-1; clone size: many; V gene: TRBV28; D gene: .; CDR3 protein: CASTRSSYNEQFF; CDR3 DNA: TGTGCCAGCACCCGAAGTAGCTACAATGAGCAGTTCTTC
J gene: TRBJ1-5; clone size: many; V gene: TRBV4-1; D gene: .; CDR3 protein: CASSQDGGQSWPQHF; CDR3 DNA: TGCGCCAGCAGCCAAGATGGGGGTCAATCTTGGCCCCAGCATTTT
J gene: TRBJ2-7; clone size: many; V gene: TRBV5-1; D gene: .; CDR3 protein: CASSTEGQQYF; CDR3 DNA: TGCGCCAGCAGCACCGAAGGCCAGCAGTACTTC
J gene: TRBJ2-5; clone size: many; V gene: TRBV4-3; D gene: .; CDR3 protein: CASSQGRHDQETQYF; CDR3 DNA: TGCGCCAGCAGCCAAGGCCGACATGACCAAGAGACCCAGTACTTC
J gene: TRBJ1-2; clone size: .; V gene: TRBV29-1; D gene: TRBD1; CDR3 protein: CSVEDVDRAGGYTF; CDR3 DNA: TGCAGCGTTGAAGACGTGGACAGGGCCGGCGGCTACACCTTC
J gene: TRBJ2-1; clone size: many; V gene: TRBV4-3; D gene: .; CDR3 protein: CASSPVGGQNNEQFF; CDR3 DNA: TGCGCCAGCAGCCCCGTCGGGGGGCAAAACAATGAGCAGTTCTTC
J gene: TRBJ2-3; clone size: many; V gene: TRBV27; D gene: TRBD2; CDR3 protein: CASSHLLAGGPDTQYF; CDR3 DNA: TGTGCCAGCAGTCATCTTCTAGCGGGAGGCCCAGATACGCAGTATTTT
J gene: TRBJ1-2; clone size: many; V gene: TRBV10-3; D gene: TRBD1; CDR3 protein: CAISESAQGGYGYTF; CDR3 DNA: TGTGCCATCAGTGAGAGTGCACAGGGGGGCTATGGCTACACCTTC
J gene: TRBJ2-3; clone size: few; V gene: TRBV7-2; D gene: .; CDR3 protein: CASSLAQGTSDTQYF; CDR3 DNA: TGTGCCAGCAGCTTAGCGCAGGGGACGTCAGATACGCAGTATTTT
J gene: TRBJ2-5; clone size: .; V gene: TRBV5-1; D gene: .; CDR3 protein: CASSPTGTIQETQYF; CDR3 DNA: TGCGCCAGCAGCCCGACCGGGACCATCCAAGAGACCCAGTACTTC